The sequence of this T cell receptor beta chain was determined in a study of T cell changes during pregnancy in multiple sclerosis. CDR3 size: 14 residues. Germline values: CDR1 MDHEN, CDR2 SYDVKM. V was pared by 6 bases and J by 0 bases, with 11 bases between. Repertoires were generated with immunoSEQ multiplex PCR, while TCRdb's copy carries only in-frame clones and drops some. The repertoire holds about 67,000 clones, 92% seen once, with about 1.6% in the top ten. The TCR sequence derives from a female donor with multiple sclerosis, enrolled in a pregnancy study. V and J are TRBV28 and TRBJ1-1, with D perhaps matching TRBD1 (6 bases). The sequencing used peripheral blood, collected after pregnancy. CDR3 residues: CASRKTGLNTEAFF. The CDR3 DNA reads TGTGCCAGCAGGAAAACAGGGTTGAACACTGAAGCTTTCTTT.